This entry is about one T cell receptor beta chain. The sample is drawn from a study of blood T cell repertoires in COVID-19. Study background: Sources were T cells, B-cell-depleted T cells, or PBMCs; the material itself was cDNA or gDNA.

Residents of about two dozen US areas, aged 18 to 89 years, made up the participants. Participant-given clinical history determined each cohort assignment. Germline V CDR1 and CDR2: SNHLY, FYNNEI. The CDR3 is made up of 13 amino acids. The V and J ends lost 11 bases and 6 bases, in that order; junction bases with no gene match: 4. Generated by immunoSEQ multiplex PCR, the TCRdb table keeps only in-frame clones and is missing some. This sample has some 140,000 clones, with less than 90% found just once. This TCR derives from a man aged 25-45 years who had recovered from COVID-19. This chain links TRBV2 with TRBJ2-1; TRBD2 matches 13 bases. Sequencing was performed on PBMCs or T cells enriched from blood (not recorded which). This CDR3 is CAGRTSGSNEQFF. The CDR3, as DNA: TGTGCCGGTCGGACTAGCGGGAGCAATGAGCAGTTCTTC. Full variable domain (missing parts from reference TRBV2 and TRBJ2-1): EPEVTQTPSHQVTQMGQEVILRCVPISNHLYFYWYRQILGQKVEFLVSFYNNEISEKSEIFDDQFSVERPDGSNFTLKIRSTKLEDSAMYFCAGRTSGSNEQFFGPGTRLTVL.